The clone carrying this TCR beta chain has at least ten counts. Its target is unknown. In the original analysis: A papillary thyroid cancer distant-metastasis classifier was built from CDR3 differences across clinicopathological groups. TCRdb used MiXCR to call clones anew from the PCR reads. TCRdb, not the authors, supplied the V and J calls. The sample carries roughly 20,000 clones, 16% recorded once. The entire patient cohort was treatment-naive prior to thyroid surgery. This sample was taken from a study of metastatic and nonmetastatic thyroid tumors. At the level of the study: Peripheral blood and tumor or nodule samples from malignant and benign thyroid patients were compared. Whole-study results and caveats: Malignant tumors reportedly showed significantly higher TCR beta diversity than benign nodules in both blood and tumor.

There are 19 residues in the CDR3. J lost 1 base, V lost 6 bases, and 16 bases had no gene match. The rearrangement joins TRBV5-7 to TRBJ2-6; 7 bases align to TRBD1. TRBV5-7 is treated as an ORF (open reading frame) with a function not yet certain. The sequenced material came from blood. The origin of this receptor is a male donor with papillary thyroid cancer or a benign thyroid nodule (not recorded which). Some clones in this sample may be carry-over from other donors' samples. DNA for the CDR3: TGTGCCAGCAACATACCCTCGAGACAGGGAAAATCTGGGGCCAACGTCCTGACTTTC. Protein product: CASNIPSRQGKSGANVLTF.